The T cell receptor (beta chain) under discussion was sequenced for a study of identical twins. Findings of the study overall: Memory repertoires lacked the insertion deficit that abundant cord blood beta clonotypes showed. In drawing conclusions, the study used cross-sectional statistical analysis and did not follow the same donors.

TCRdb analysed the 5' RACE reads with MiXCR anew, one entry per CDR3 protein. Among about 470,000 distinct CDR3 sequences listed, 24% were seen once. Remarks on this clonotype: The antigen is undetermined.

Unmatched junction bases numbered 6, after V lost 1 base and J lost 7 bases. This CDR3 is built from 16 residues. In addition, the sample was reused for a study of T cells expressing NK-cell markers. That work adds: An anti-gamma-delta TCR antibody was added in several experiments. It restricted sorting to alpha-beta TCR-expressing T cells. Also leading the CD3+CD56-NKG2C+ fraction in a few donors were these clonotypes.

V usage is TRBV12-3 or TRBV12-4 and J usage is TRBJ2-1; 11 bases are shared with TRBD2. This TCR was sampled from a woman aged 18-29 years in good health. The sample was CD4+ T cells sorted from blood. The CDR3: CASSLGVAGGWNEQFF. The CDR3 DNA follows: TGTGCCAGCAGTTTAGGAGTAGCGGGAGGGTGGAATGAGCAGTTCTTC.